A single sample is the source of the 29 T cell receptor beta chains below, sequenced in a study of T cell repertoires in cytomegalovirus infection. TCRdb analysed the reads with MiXCR anew, one entry per CDR3 protein. This table holds over 200,000 distinct CDR3 sequences, roughly an eighth found once. Sequences were obtained from PBMCs. These receptors originate from a human donor in good health (CMV status not recorded). Some clones in this sample may be carry-over from other donors' samples.

This clonotype occurred a few times. The gene calls are TRBV29-1 and TRBJ2-5; 10 bases map to TRBD1. Germline V gene data show CDR1 as SQVTM and CDR2 as ANQGSEA. Unmatched junction bases numbered 9, after V lost 0 bases and J lost 5 bases. CDR3 length: 16 amino acids. The CDR3 DNA follows: TGCAGCGTTGAAGACCAGAGACAGGGGGCGCGGGAGACCCAGTACTTC. This translates into CSVEDQRQGARETQYF.

This clonotype was observed many times. The J gene is TRBJ2-5, the V gene TRBV7-2, with a weak D call TRBD1 (5 bases). V was pared by 2 bases and J by 5 bases, with 12 bases between. The length of the CDR3 is 14 residues. Germline V CDR1 and CDR2: SGHTA, FQGNSA. The DNA of the CDR3 is TGTGCCAGCAGCTTAATCCAGGGCATGGAGACCCAGTACTTC. It translates to CASSLIQGMETQYF.

This clonotype was seen repeatedly, ten times or more. The rearrangement uses TRBV6-5 and TRBJ1-5; 10 nucleotides align to TRBD1. J was trimmed by 5 bases and V by 7 bases; bases with no gene match: 8. CDR1 MNHEY and CDR2 SVGAGI come from the germline V gene. The CDR3 consists of 15 residues. The CDR3: CASKGTGVVDQPQHF. CDR3 DNA: TGTGCCAGCAAGGGGACAGGGGTAGTCGATCAGCCCCAGCATTTT.

This clonotype showed up many times. This chain uses TRBV28 with TRBJ2-1; a possible D gene is TRBD1 (6 bases). Germline-derived CDR1 and CDR2 are MDHEN and SYDVKM. The CDR3 sequence is 17 residues long. Trimming removed 6 bases at V and 1 base at J, with 19 bases between. The CDR3 sequence: CASRGLGTLSSYNEQFF. The CDR3, as DNA: TGTGCCAGCAGGGGCCTTGGGACACTGTCTTCCTACAATGAGCAGTTCTTC.

The V and J genes are TRBV3-1 and TRBJ2-3; 11 bases line up with TRBD2. CDR3 length equals 16 residues. Trimming removed 1 base from V and 6 bases from J; junction bases left unmatched: 6. CDR1 LGHDT and CDR2 YNNKEL come from the germline V gene (reference sequence). CDR3 bases: TGTGCCAGCAGCCAAGTGCTAGCGGGGGGCGGGGATACGCAGTATTTT. Translated, it gives CASSQVLAGGGDTQYF.

This clonotype was counted many times. The chain links TRBV7-2 to TRBJ1-5, with a possible D match to TRBD1 (5 bases). V gave up 3 bases and J gave up 0 bases, with 6 bases separating them. The length of the CDR3 is 14 residues. CDR1 and CDR2 from the germline V gene are SGHTA and FQGNSA. Here the CDR3 reads CASSFDSSNQPQHF. The CDR3 coding sequence is TGTGCCAGCAGCTTCGACAGTAGCAATCAGCCCCAGCATTTT.

This clonotype was detected ten times or more. The genes are TRBV7-9 and TRBJ2-5; TRBD1 aligns across 9 bases. Germline CDR1 and CDR2: SEHNR and FQNEAQ (reference sequence). Trimming at V came to 4 bases and at J to 0 bases, leaving 21 bases not matched to a gene. The CDR3 covers 21 residues. CDR3 protein: CASSSPLRDRAIAGHQETQYF. In DNA form, the CDR3 reads TGTGCCAGCAGCTCGCCTCTCCGGGACAGGGCTATCGCGGGACACCAAGAGACCCAGTACTTC.

This clonotype was seen at least ten times. V is TRBV7-8 and J is TRBJ2-5; 9 bases map to TRBD1. Trimming cost V 5 bases and J 3 bases; bases outside gene matches: 4. CDR3 length: 14 amino acids. Germline lookup yields CDR1 SGHVS and CDR2 FQNEAQ. The CDR3 coding sequence is TGTGCCAGCAGCGCCTGGGACAGGGAAGAGACCCAGTACTTC. Translated: CASSAWDREETQYF. Looking up the rest from reference TRBV7-8 and TRBJ2-5 gives the full variable domain: GAGVSQSPRYKVAKRGQDVALRCDPISGHVSLFWYQQALGQGPEFLTYFQNEAQLDKSGLPSDRFFAERPEGSVSTLKIQRTQQEDSAVYLCASSAWDREETQYFGPGTRLLVL.

This clonotype was found a few times. The chain recombines TRBV7-6 with TRBJ2-1; TRBD2 agrees at 7 bases. This CDR3 comprises 17 residues. Germline CDR1 and CDR2: SGHVS and FNYEAQ. V dropped 1 base and J dropped 4; count of bases not matched to a gene: 10. CDR3 in amino acids: CASSLDPLAEPYNEQFF. CDR3 coding DNA: TGTGCCAGCAGCTTAGACCCTCTAGCGGAGCCTTACAATGAGCAGTTCTTC.

In this sample, this clonotype turned up many times. The chain combines TRBV2 with TRBJ1-1, with D possibly being TRBD1 (6 bases). Germline CDR1 SNHLY, CDR2 FYNNEI. The V end was cut by 6 bases, the J end by 1 base, with 15 bases between. The CDR3 consists of 15 residues. In DNA form, the CDR3 reads TGTGCCAGCAGACAGACCGGGACACCGAACACTGAAGCTTTCTTT. Amino acids: CASRQTGTPNTEAFF.

This clonotype was detected a few times. V and J are TRBV20-1 and TRBJ1-1; unclear D gene. Trimming removed 0 bases at V and 0 bases at J, with 5 bases between. The CDR3 has 13 residues. Germline values: CDR1 DFQATT, CDR2 SNEGSKA (reference sequence). CDR3 coding DNA: TGCAGTGCTAGAGATCTCATGAACACTGAAGCTTTCTTT. It yields the protein CSARDLMNTEAFF.

This clonotype was found many times. The rearrangement joins TRBV19 to TRBJ2-1; TRBD1 matches at 9 bases. Germline V lookup: CDR1 LNHDA, CDR2 SQIVND (reference sequence). CDR3 length equals 19 residues. The junction had 15 bases not matched to a gene; V was cut back by 6 bases and J by 0 bases. DNA for the CDR3: TGTGCCAGTAGGAGGGTCGGGACAGGGATGCCCAGCTCCTACAATGAGCAGTTCTTC. Amino acid sequence: CASRRVGTGMPSSYNEQFF.

This clonotype was seen repeatedly, ten times or more. The chain couples TRBV7-2 to TRBJ2-3, with 7 bases lining up with TRBD2. V was clipped by 5 bases and J by 7 bases; unmatched bases: 9. The germline V gene encodes CDR1 SGHTA and CDR2 FQGNSA. This CDR3 contains 14 residues. CDR3 bases: TGTGCCAGCAGCGTCCCATTAAGCGGGAATACGCAGTATTTT. As protein: CASSVPLSGNTQYF.

The sample holds many counts of this clonotype. The chain combines TRBV7-9 with TRBJ2-2; D not resolved. V lost 3 bases and J lost 0, with 8 bases in between. This CDR3 comprises 15 residues. Germline CDR1 SEHNR, CDR2 FQNEAQ (reference sequence). The CDR3: CASSLEQANTGELFF. CDR3 nucleotides: TGTGCCAGCAGCTTGGAGCAGGCGAACACCGGGGAGCTGTTTTTT.

CDR3 loop: CSARGQGKLGYEQFF. As DNA, the CDR3 is TGCAGTGCTAGAGGACAGGGGAAACTTGGCTATGAGCAGTTCTTC. V usage is TRBV20-1 and J usage is TRBJ2-1; 8 nucleotides align to TRBD1. Germline V CDR1 and CDR2: DFQATT, SNEGSKA (reference sequence). The V segment lost 1 base and the J segment 8 bases; nucleotides outside the gene matches: 10. This CDR3 region has 15 residues.

This clonotype was detected only once. The chain employs TRBV5-1 and TRBJ2-7; 8 bases match TRBD2. The CDR3 spans 18 residues. Unmatched junction bases numbered 14, after V lost 1 base and J lost 2 bases. Germline CDR1 and CDR2: SGHRS and YFSETQ. The CDR3 DNA is TGCGCCAGCAGCTTGTTGGGATTTACTAGCGGCTCTGCCTACGAGCAGTACTTC. This sequence encodes CASSLLGFTSGSAYEQYF.

The table lists this clonotype with many counts. This chain joins TRBV12-3 or TRBV12-4 and TRBJ1-2; D not resolved. This CDR3 is built from 15 residues. V lost 6 bases and J lost 4, with 18 bases in between. The CDR3 DNA follows: TGTGCCAGCAGCTCTTACCTCCCATCTACCTATGGCTACACCTTC. Translation: CASSSYLPSTYGYTF.

This clonotype was recorded only once. The rearrangement joins TRBV2 to TRBJ2-7; the match to TRBD2 covers 15 bases. V was pared by 5 bases and J by 7 bases, with 15 bases of the junction left unmatched. Germline lookup yields CDR1 SNHLY and CDR2 FYNNEI. The CDR3 length is 18 residues. CDR3 amino acids: CASSSKRTSGRAKGEQYF. The DNA of the CDR3 is TGTGCCAGCAGTTCGAAGAGGACTAGCGGGAGGGCCAAGGGGGAGCAGTACTTC.

The chain recombines TRBV20-1 with TRBJ1-4; a weak D match, TRBD1 (5 bases). Germline assignment: CDR1 DFQATT and CDR2 SNEGSKA (reference sequence). The V gene lost 0 bases and the J gene lost 12 bases, with 14 bases spanning the gap. CDR3 length: 13 residues. CDR3 loop: CSARDPQGKELFF. DNA for the CDR3: TGCAGTGCTAGAGATCCTCAGGGAAAAGAACTGTTTTTT.

This clonotype was counted ten times or more. The chain combines TRBV6-1 with TRBJ1-5, with 7 bases identical to TRBD1. The junction had 6 bases not matched to a gene; V was cut back by 7 bases and J by 0 bases. Germline CDR1 is MNHNS and CDR2 is SASEGT. The CDR3 runs 15 residues. In DNA form, the CDR3 reads TGTGCCAGCACGCCGACAGGGAATAGCAATCAGCCCCAGCATTTT. Its translation: CASTPTGNSNQPQHF.

The table lists this clonotype with a few counts. V is TRBV29-1 and J is TRBJ1-5; D is perhaps TRBD1 (5 bases). V was shortened by 4 bases and J by 1 base, with 8 bases between the two germline ends. The germline CDR1 and CDR2 sequences are SQVTM and ANQGSEA. The length of the CDR3 is 13 residues. The DNA for the CDR3 is TGCAGCGTTGGACAGTCAAGCAATCAGCCCCAGCATTTT. This gives the protein CSVGQSSNQPQHF.

The V call is TRBV20-1, the J call TRBJ2-5; no reliable D call. This CDR3 spans 12 amino acids. Trimming stripped 5 bases from V and 2 bases from J, with 9 bases between. The germline V gene has CDR1 DFQATT and CDR2 SNEGSKA (reference sequence). This CDR3 reads CSAPPSQETQYF. The CDR3 DNA is TGCAGTGCTCCGCCGTCACAAGAGACCCAGTACTTC.

This clonotype was seen many times. The chain employs TRBV11-2 and TRBJ2-5; TRBD2 matches at 8 bases. This CDR3 has 15 amino acids. Germline values: CDR1 SGHAT, CDR2 FQNNGV. Trimming took 7 bases from V and 4 from J; bases not matched to a gene: 11. CDR3: CASTTEREKGETQYF. CDR3 DNA sequence: TGTGCCAGCACTACAGAGCGGGAGAAAGGAGAGACCCAGTACTTC. Full variable domain (outside the CDR3, taken from reference TRBV11-2 and TRBJ2-5): EAGVAQSPRYKIIEKRQSVAFWCNPISGHATLYWYQQILGQGPKLLIQFQNNGVVDDSQLPKDRFSAERLKGVDSTLKIQPAKLEDSAVYLCASTTEREKGETQYFGPGTRLLVL.

In the case of this clonotype: Germline and junction disagree at one end, which may indicate a read error. The V call is TRBV7-9, the J call TRBJ2-7; 9 bases match TRBD2. Germline loops: CDR1 SEHNR, CDR2 FQNEAQ (reference sequence). This CDR3 comprises 18 residues. In DNA, the CDR3 is TGTGCCAACAGCTTACTCTTACCGGGGCTAGCGGGAAAGTACGAGCAGTACTTC. Translation: CANSLLLPGLAGKYEQYF.

This clonotype was observed a few times. V and J are TRBV12-3 or TRBV12-4 and TRBJ2-5; TRBD2 matches 7 bases. This CDR3 has 14 residues. With 3 bases clipped from V and 2 bases from J, the junction kept 3 bases outside the gene matches. CDR3 residues: CASSFPSGQETQYF. The CDR3 nucleotides are TGTGCCAGCAGTTTTCCTAGCGGTCAAGAGACCCAGTACTTC.

This clonotype was seen a few times. The chain carries TRBV20-1 and TRBJ1-2, with D possibly being TRBD1 (5 bases). This CDR3 is built from 11 residues. Between the trimmed V and J ends, which lost 5 bases and 8 bases, there was a span of 12 bases. In germline, CDR1 is DFQATT, CDR2 SNEGSKA (reference sequence). DNA of the CDR3: TGCAGTGCTGAAGGGCAGGGAGGCTACACCTTC. This translates into CSAEGQGGYTF.

At least ten counts were recorded for this clonotype. V usage is TRBV7-2 and J usage is TRBJ1-1; TRBD1 matches at 7 bases. The CDR3 is 14 residues long. Germline V gives CDR1 SGHTA, CDR2 FQGNSA. V lost 4 bases to trimming and J lost 3 bases; unmatched junction nucleotides: 5. The CDR3 sequence: CASSSGQTHTEAFF. The CDR3 nucleotides are TGTGCCAGCAGCTCGGGACAGACTCACACTGAAGCTTTCTTT.

This clonotype appeared many times. The chain couples TRBV20-1 to TRBJ2-1, with TRBD1 as a possible D gene (5 bases). Deletions cut 7 bases from V and 0 bases from J, with 7 bases between. This CDR3 has 12 amino acids. The V gene's germline CDR1 is DFQATT and CDR2 SNEGSKA (reference sequence). CDR3 in amino acids: CSGGSSYNEQFF. For the CDR3, the DNA is TGCAGTGGGGGCAGCTCCTACAATGAGCAGTTCTTC.

There are many counts of this clonotype. This chain joins TRBV6-1 and TRBJ2-6; TRBD1 or TRBD2 may be the D gene (5 bases each). V shed 6 bases and J shed 2 bases, with 11 bases lying between them. Germline values: CDR1 MNHNS, CDR2 SASEGT. This CDR3 comprises 15 residues. CDR3 residues: CASRKRGAGANVLTF. As DNA, the CDR3 is TGTGCCAGCAGGAAGAGGGGTGCTGGGGCCAACGTCCTGACTTTC.